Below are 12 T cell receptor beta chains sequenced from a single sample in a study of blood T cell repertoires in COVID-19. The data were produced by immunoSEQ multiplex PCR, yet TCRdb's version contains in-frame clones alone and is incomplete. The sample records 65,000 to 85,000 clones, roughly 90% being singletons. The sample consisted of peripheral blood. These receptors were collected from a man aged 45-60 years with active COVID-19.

This CDR3 is CASSMTVNTEAFF. The CDR3 DNA sequence: TGTGCCAGTAGTATGACAGTAAACACTGAAGCTTTCTTT. V gene TRBV19 combines with J gene TRBJ1-1, with D perhaps TRBD1 (5 bases). V gave up 3 bases and J gave up 2 bases, with 7 bases separating them. Per the germline V gene, CDR1 is LNHDA and CDR2 is SQIVND (reference sequence). The CDR3 has 13 residues. The entire variable domain, with the rest obtained from reference TRBV19 and TRBJ1-1, is as follows: DGGITQSPKYLFRKEGQNVTLSCEQNLNHDAMYWYRQDPGQGLRLIYYSQIVNDFQKGDIAEGYSVSREKKESFPLTVTSAQKNPTAFYLCASSMTVNTEAFFGQGTRLTVV.

Here the CDR3 reads CASSQGFENGYTF. The CDR3 DNA reads TGTGCCAGCAGCCAAGGGTTCGAGAATGGCTACACCTTC. The rearrangement links TRBV3-1 (or the pseudogene TRBV3-2) to TRBJ1-2; D call uncertain. Germline V gene data show CDR1 as LGHDT and CDR2 as YNNKEL (reference sequence). Deletions cut 1 base from V and 6 bases from J, with 9 bases between. There are 13 residues in the CDR3.

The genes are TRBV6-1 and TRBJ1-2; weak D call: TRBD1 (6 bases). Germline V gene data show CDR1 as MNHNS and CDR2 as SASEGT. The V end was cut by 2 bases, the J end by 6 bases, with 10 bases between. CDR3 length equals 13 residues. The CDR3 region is CASSERTANGYTF. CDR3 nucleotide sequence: TGTGCCAGCAGTGAAAGGACAGCAAATGGCTACACCTTC.

This chain's CDR3 is CASRPTGAVTGELFF. The CDR3 nucleotides read TGTGCCAGCAGACCGACAGGGGCCGTCACCGGGGAGCTGTTTTTT. This chain uses TRBV2 with TRBJ2-2; the match to TRBD1 covers 8 bases. The CDR3 length is 15 residues. V trimming: 6 bases; J trimming: 4 bases; junction bases outside the gene matches: 7. The germline V gene has CDR1 SNHLY and CDR2 FYNNEI.

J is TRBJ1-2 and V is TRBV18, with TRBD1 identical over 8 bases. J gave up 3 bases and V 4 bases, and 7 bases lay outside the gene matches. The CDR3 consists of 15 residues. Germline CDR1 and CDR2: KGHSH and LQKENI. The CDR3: CASSREGQVHYGYTF. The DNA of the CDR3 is TGTGCCAGCTCACGTGAGGGACAGGTGCACTATGGCTACACCTTC. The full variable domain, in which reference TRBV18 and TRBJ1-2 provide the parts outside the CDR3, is NAGVMQNPRHLVRRRGQEARLRCSPMKGHSHVYWYRQLPEEGLKFMVYLQKENIIDESGMPKERFSAEFPKEGPSILRIQQVVRGDSAAYFCASSREGQVHYGYTFGSGTRLTVV.

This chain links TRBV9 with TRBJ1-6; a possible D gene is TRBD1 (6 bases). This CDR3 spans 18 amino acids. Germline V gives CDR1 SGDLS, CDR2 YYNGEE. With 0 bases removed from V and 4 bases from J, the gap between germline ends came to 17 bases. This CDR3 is CASSVGGSGTSYNSPLHF. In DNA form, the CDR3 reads TGTGCCAGCAGCGTAGGGGGTTCCGGGACATCTTATAATTCACCCCTCCACTTT.

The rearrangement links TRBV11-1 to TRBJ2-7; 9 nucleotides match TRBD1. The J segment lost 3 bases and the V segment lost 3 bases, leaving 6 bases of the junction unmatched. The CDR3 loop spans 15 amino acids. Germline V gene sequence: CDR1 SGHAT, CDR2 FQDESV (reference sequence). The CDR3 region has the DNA TGTGCCAGCAGCTTTGTCGGACAGGGGATCTACGAGCAGTACTTC. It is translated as CASSFVGQGIYEQYF.

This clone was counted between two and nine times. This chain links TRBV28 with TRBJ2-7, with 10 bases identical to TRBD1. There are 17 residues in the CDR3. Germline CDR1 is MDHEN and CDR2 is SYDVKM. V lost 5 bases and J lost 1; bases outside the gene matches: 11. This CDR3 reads CASSPSRQGALSYEQYF. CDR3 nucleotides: TGTGCCAGCAGTCCCAGCCGACAGGGGGCGCTTTCCTACGAGCAGTACTTC.

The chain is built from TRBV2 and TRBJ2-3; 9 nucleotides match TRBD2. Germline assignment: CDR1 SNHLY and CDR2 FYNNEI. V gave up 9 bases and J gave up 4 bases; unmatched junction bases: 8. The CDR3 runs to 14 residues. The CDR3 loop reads CASRRRGGADTQYF. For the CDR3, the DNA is TGTGCCAGTAGGCGGCGGGGGGGGGCAGATACGCAGTATTTT.

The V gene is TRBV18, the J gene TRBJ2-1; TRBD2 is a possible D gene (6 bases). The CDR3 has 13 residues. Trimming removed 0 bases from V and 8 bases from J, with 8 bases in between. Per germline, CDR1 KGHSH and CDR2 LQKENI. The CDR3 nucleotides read TGTGCCAGCTCACCACCACCGGGAGATGAGCAGTTCTTC. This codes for CASSPPPGDEQFF.

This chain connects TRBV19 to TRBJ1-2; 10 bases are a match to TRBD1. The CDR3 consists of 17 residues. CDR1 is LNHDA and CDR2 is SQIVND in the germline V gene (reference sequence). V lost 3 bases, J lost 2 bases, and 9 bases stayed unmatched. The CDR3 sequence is CASSMANPGQGNYGYTF. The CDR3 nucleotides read TGTGCCAGTAGTATGGCAAACCCGGGACAGGGGAACTATGGCTACACCTTC.

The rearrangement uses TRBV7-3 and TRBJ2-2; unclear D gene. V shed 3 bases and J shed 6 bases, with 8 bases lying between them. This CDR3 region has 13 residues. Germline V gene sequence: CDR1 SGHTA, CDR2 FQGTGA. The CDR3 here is CASSFLLAGELFF. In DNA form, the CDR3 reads TGTGCCAGCAGCTTTCTATTAGCCGGGGAGCTGTTTTTT.